This T cell receptor (beta chain) is drawn from a study of Tregs in tolerant kidney transplant recipients. Points from the study as a whole: Findings come from small patient numbers and require larger validation.

Germline assignment: CDR1 KGHSH and CDR2 LQKENI. V was trimmed by 2 bases and J by 0 bases, leaving 23 bases between them. The CDR3 is made up of 20 amino acids. About this clone itself: Its antigen is undetermined.

Repertoires were generated with immunoSEQ multiplex PCR, while TCRdb's copy carries only in-frame clones and drops some. The data hold 200,000 to 300,000 clones, with around 82% observed a single time. Thawed PBMCs were FACS-sorted into unstimulated CD4+CD25+CD127- regulatory T cells, CD4+CD25- non-regulatory cells, CD4 and CD8 cells. The sequencing input was CD4+ T cells from blood. This TCR came from a human donor in good health. The chain recombines TRBV18 with TRBJ1-3; D is undetermined. The CDR3 DNA sequence: TGTGCCAGCTCACCAAGCGGGATAAGGTACAGCGTTAGCTCTGGAAACACCATATATTTT. Protein product: CASSPSGIRYSVSSGNTIYF.